This paragraph reports one T cell receptor beta chain. TCRdb's table, derived via immunoSEQ multiplex PCR, lists solely in-frame clones and lacks some. The profile shows under 90,000 clones, 92% of them singletons. Germline V gives CDR1 SNHLY, CDR2 FYNNEI. The ends were cut back, 8 bases at V and 13 bases at J, with 18 bases in the middle. The CDR3 covers 13 residues. The entry originates in a study of T cell changes during pregnancy in multiple sclerosis. The rearrangement joins TRBV2 to TRBJ1-6, with D perhaps matching TRBD1 (5 bases). The sequencing here drew on peripheral blood, taken in the second trimester of pregnancy. The sequence was collected from a female donor in good health, enrolled as a control in a pregnancy study. CDR3 sequence reads: CASRGGVKGPLHF. The CDR3 nucleotides read TGTGCCAGCCGCGGAGGGGTGAAGGGTCCCCTCCACTTT.